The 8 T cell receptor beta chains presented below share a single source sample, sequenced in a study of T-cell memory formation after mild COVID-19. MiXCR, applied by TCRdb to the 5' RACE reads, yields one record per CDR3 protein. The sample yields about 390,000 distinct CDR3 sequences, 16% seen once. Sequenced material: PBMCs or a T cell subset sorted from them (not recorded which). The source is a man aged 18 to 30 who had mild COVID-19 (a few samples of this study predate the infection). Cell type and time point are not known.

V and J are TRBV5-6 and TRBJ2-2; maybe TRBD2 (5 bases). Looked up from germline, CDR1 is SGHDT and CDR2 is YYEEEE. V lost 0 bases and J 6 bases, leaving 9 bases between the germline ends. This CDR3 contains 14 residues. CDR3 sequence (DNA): TGTGCCAGCAGCTTGGCGTTGGAGGCCGGGGAGCTGTTTTTT. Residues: CASSLALEAGELFF.

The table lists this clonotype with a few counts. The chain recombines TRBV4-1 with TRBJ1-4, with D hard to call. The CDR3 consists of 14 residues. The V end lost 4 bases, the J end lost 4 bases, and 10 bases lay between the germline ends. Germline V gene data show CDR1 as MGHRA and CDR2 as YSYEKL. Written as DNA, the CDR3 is TGCGCCAGCAGCCCGGAACCAAATAATGAAAAACTGTTTTTT. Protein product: CASSPEPNNEKLFF.

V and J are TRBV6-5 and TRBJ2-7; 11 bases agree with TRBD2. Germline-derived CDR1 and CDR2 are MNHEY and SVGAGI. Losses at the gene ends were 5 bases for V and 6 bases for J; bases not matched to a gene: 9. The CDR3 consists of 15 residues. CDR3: CASSAGVAGGREQYF. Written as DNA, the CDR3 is TGTGCCAGCAGTGCCGGGGTAGCGGGGGGGCGCGAGCAGTACTTC.

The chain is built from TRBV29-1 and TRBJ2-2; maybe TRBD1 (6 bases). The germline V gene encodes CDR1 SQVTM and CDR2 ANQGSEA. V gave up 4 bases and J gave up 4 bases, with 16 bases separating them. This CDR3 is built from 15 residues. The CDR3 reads CSVAGFGTPTGELFF. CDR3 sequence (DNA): TGCAGCGTTGCTGGGTTCGGGACACCCACCGGGGAGCTGTTTTTT.

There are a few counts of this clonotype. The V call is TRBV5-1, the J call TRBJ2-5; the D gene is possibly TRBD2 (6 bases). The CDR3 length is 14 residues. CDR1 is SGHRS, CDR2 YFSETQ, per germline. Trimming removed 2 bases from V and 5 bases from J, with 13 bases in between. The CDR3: CASSFDSAGETQYF. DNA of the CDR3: TGCGCCAGCAGCTTCGACTCGGCGGGGGAGACCCAGTACTTC. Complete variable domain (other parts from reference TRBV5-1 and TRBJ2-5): KAGVTQTPRYLIKTRGQQVTLSCSPISGHRSVSWYQQTPGQGLQFLFEYFSETQRNKGNFPGRFSGRQFSNSRSEMNVSTLELGDSALYLCASSFDSAGETQYFGPGTRLLVL.

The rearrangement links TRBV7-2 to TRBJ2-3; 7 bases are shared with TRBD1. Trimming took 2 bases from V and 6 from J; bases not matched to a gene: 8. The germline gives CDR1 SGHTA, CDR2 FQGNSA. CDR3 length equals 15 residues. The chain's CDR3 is CASSLYSDRVDTQYF. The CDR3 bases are TGTGCCAGCAGCTTATACAGTGACAGGGTGGATACGCAGTATTTT.

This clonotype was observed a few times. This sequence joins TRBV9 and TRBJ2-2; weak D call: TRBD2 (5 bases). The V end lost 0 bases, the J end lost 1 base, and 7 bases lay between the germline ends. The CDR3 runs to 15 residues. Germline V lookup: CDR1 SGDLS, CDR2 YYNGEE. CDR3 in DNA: TGTGCCAGCAGCGTAGGTCGGGAGAACACCGGGGAGCTGTTTTTT. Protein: CASSVGRENTGELFF.

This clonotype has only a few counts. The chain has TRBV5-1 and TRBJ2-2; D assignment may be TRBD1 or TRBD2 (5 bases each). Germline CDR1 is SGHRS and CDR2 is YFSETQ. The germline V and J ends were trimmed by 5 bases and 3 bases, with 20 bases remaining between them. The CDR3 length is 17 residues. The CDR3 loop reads CASSSTPGRADTGELFF. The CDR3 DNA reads TGCGCCAGCAGTTCTACTCCGGGACGGGCAGACACCGGGGAGCTGTTTTTT. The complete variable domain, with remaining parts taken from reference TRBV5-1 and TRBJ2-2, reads KAGVTQTPRYLIKTRGQQVTLSCSPISGHRSVSWYQQTPGQGLQFLFEYFSETQRNKGNFPGRFSGRQFSNSRSEMNVSTLELGDSALYLCASSSTPGRADTGELFFGEGSRLTVL.